This T cell receptor beta chain derives from a study of a mutant IDH1 vaccine in newly diagnosed glioma. Turning to the study itself: Treated patients, around 60% male and 37.5% female, averaged approximately 40 years of age.

Assay: immunoSEQ multiplex PCR; the TCRdb copy retains only in-frame clones and omits some. The sample lists 30,000 to 40,000 clones; less than 90% were seen once. Described time point: week 11, during vaccination. The study gave 300 ug of mutant IDH1 20-mer peptide per vaccine dose, with topical imiquimod. About this clone itself: The antigen remains undetermined.

Germline V lookup: CDR1 SNHLY, CDR2 FYNNEI. The CDR3 spans 14 residues. Trimming pared 1 base from V and 5 bases from J, leaving 9 bases between. This chain uses TRBV2 with TRBJ1-5; D may be TRBD1 (5 bases). The receptor was derived from a man between 40 and 49 years old with glioma. The source was PBMCs, collected from a glioma patient whose treatment included an IDH1 peptide vaccine. In DNA, the CDR3 is TGTGCCAGCAGTGAAGTCAGGGACTATCAGCCCCAGCATTTT. Its protein is CASSEVRDYQPQHF.